Below are 12 T cell receptor beta chains sequenced from a single sample in a study of lymphopenia after photon versus proton radiotherapy (dated by TCRdb to the late 2010s). The library relied on the immunoSEQ multiplex PCR assay. TCRdb holds this immuneACCESS table with in-frame rearrangements only. Some clones are missing; in checked studies, unresolved V genes explain under half, and the rest has no known cause. Here the sample has 45,000 to 65,000 clones; around 88% occur a single time. Of the sample, around 30% is held by the ten largest clones. The specimen comprised peripheral blood, sampled from a patient treated with photon-based radiotherapy. Receptors were obtained from a man aged 50 or older with gastric cancer.

This clone showed up just a few times. This rearrangement joins TRBV5-8 to TRBJ2-7; TRBD2 aligns across 12 bases. Germline CDR1 reads SGHTS; CDR2 reads YDEGEE. V was clipped by 4 bases and J by 3 bases; unmatched bases: 5. The CDR3 is 15 residues long. The CDR3 region is CASSGRLAGVYEQYF. The CDR3, as DNA: TGTGCCAGCAGCGGGCGACTAGCGGGAGTCTACGAGCAGTACTTC.

The V and J genes are TRBV4-2 and TRBJ2-1; D might be TRBD2 (5 bases). Per the germline V gene, CDR1 is LGHNA and CDR2 is YNFKEQ. The V gene lost 4 bases and the J gene lost 0 bases, with 13 bases spanning the gap. This CDR3 spans 16 amino acids. Here the CDR3 reads CASSLGGGGSYNEQFF. The CDR3 DNA reads as TGTGCCAGCAGCCTCGGCGGCGGAGGCTCCTACAATGAGCAGTTCTTC.

In this sample, this clone is medium-sized. The V gene is TRBV19, the J gene TRBJ2-1, with D perhaps TRBD1 (6 bases). From germline, CDR1 is LNHDA and CDR2 SQIVND (reference sequence). The CDR3 has 15 residues. V lost 3 bases and J 1 base, leaving 10 bases between the germline ends. The CDR3 DNA sequence: TGTGCCAGTAGTATGGGGACACCTTCCTACAATGAGCAGTTCTTC. Translated: CASSMGTPSYNEQFF.

The chain has TRBV7-8 and TRBJ2-1, with no clear D. The CDR3 consists of 12 residues. V was clipped by 5 bases and J by 9 bases, with 11 bases between them. Germline V gene sequence: CDR1 SGHVS, CDR2 FQNEAQ. Here the CDR3 reads CASSPFRGEQFF. CDR3 coding DNA: TGTGCCAGCAGCCCCTTTCGCGGTGAGCAGTTCTTC. The whole variable domain, remainder taken from reference TRBV7-8 and TRBJ2-1, is GAGVSQSPRYKVAKRGQDVALRCDPISGHVSLFWYQQALGQGPEFLTYFQNEAQLDKSGLPSDRFFAERPEGSVSTLKIQRTQQEDSAVYLCASSPFRGEQFFGPGTRLTVL.

This sequence joins TRBV5-1 and TRBJ1-2; 8 bases line up with TRBD1. Germline V gene data show CDR1 as SGHRS and CDR2 as YFSETQ. This CDR3 region has 14 residues. V trimming: 3 bases; J trimming: 3 bases; junction bases outside the gene matches: 4. CDR3 sequence reads: CASSWAQGDYGYTF. The CDR3 coding sequence is TGCGCCAGCAGCTGGGCACAGGGGGACTATGGCTACACCTTC.

This sequence joins TRBV19 and TRBJ2-2, with D perhaps matching TRBD2 (5 bases). The CDR3 length is 16 residues. Germline V gives CDR1 LNHDA, CDR2 SQIVND (reference sequence). The V end lost 1 base, the J end lost 0 bases, and 9 bases lay between the germline ends. The CDR3 loop reads CASSIGTGPNTGELFF. In nucleotides, the CDR3 is TGTGCCAGTAGTATAGGGACTGGACCGAACACCGGGGAGCTGTTTTTT.

CDR3 amino acids: CATSRDLRDSPGWNQPQHF. The CDR3 nucleotides are TGTGCCACCAGCAGAGATCTACGAGACAGCCCCGGATGGAATCAGCCCCAGCATTTT. V is TRBV15 and J is TRBJ1-5; weak D call: TRBD1 (5 bases). V was clipped by 0 bases and J by 4 bases, with 22 bases between them. The CDR3 loop spans 19 amino acids. Germline assignment: CDR1 LNHNV and CDR2 YYDKDF (reference sequence).

This chain joins TRBV6-5 and TRBJ2-2; D is possibly TRBD1 or TRBD2 (5 bases each). The germline V and J ends were trimmed by 5 bases and 0 bases, with 7 bases remaining between them. Germline V gene data show CDR1 as MNHEY and CDR2 as SVGAGI. This CDR3 spans 14 amino acids. The CDR3 DNA reads as TGTGCCAGCAGTCGGGGCTCGAACACCGGGGAGCTGTTTTTT. Residues: CASSRGSNTGELFF.

The chain joins TRBV6-6 to TRBJ1-2; D might be TRBD1 (6 bases). Germline loops: CDR1 MNHNY, CDR2 SVGAGI (reference sequence). V was trimmed by 7 bases and J by 7 bases, leaving 13 bases between them. The CDR3 spans 12 residues. The CDR3 loop reads CASTVTGTGYTF. In nucleotides, the CDR3 is TGTGCCAGCACCGTAACAGGGACTGGCTACACCTTC.

This clone occurred once. CDR3 DNA sequence: TGCGCCAGCAGCTTGGCTCAGGGGGGAAACACCATATATTTT. Translating gives CASSLAQGGNTIYF. The gene calls are TRBV5-1 and TRBJ1-3; D may be TRBD1 (6 bases). There are 14 residues in the CDR3. The germline CDR1 and CDR2 sequences are SGHRS and YFSETQ. Trimming pared 0 bases from V and 4 bases from J, leaving 8 bases between.

V usage is TRBV7-9 and J usage is TRBJ2-2; weak D call: TRBD2 (5 bases). The CDR3 runs 15 residues. V gave up 5 bases and J gave up 4 bases, with 14 bases separating them. Germline values: CDR1 SEHNR, CDR2 FQNEAQ (reference sequence). The CDR3 DNA follows: TGTGCCAGCAGCACGGACGGGCGGGTCACCGGGGAGCTGTTTTTT. Encoded protein: CASSTDGRVTGELFF. The complete variable domain, with remaining parts taken from reference TRBV7-9 and TRBJ2-2, reads DTGVSQNPRHKITKRGQNVTFRCDPISEHNRLYWYRQTLGQGPEFLTYFQNEAQLEKSRLLSDRFSAERPKGSFSTLEIQRTEQGDSAMYLCASSTDGRVTGELFFGEGSRLTVL.

The J gene is TRBJ2-3, the V gene TRBV2; 9 bases agree with TRBD2. V lost 5 bases to trimming and J lost 3 bases; unmatched junction nucleotides: 6. CDR3 length: 15 residues. Germline CDR1 and CDR2: SNHLY and FYNNEI. CDR3 nucleotide sequence: TGTGCCAGCAGTTCAGCGGGAGGAAGAACAGATACGCAGTATTTT. Its translation is CASSSAGGRTDTQYF.